This TCR beta chain originates from a study of blood T cell repertoires in COVID-19. Study at large: There were acute and convalescent COVID-19 samples, and they came from the United States, Italy and Spain. PBMCs, B-cell-depleted T cells, or T cells provided the cDNA or gDNA that made up the material.

This CDR3 spans 17 amino acids. CDR1 LNHDA and CDR2 SQIVND come from the germline V gene (reference sequence). Trimming removed 3 bases from V and 5 bases from J; junction bases left unmatched: 8. Original handling: How many nucleated cells were present was estimated from reference gene primer amplification. Measured with immunoSEQ multiplex PCR; TCRdb has only the in-frame clones, and not every one. V, J and clone size reflect that table, while D and trimming were determined from the DNA. The sample lists about 100,000 clones; 84% were seen once. The chain uses TRBV19 and TRBJ2-2; 11 bases line up with TRBD2. This TCR derives from a man aged 65 to 85 with active or convalescent COVID-19. Specimen: peripheral blood. Written as DNA, the CDR3 is TGTGCCAGTAGTATCCCGTTAGCGGGGGGGAGAACCGGGGAGCTGTTTTTT. Protein product: CASSIPLAGGRTGELFF.